A single sample gave rise to the 20 T cell receptor beta chains below, sequenced in a study of blood T cell repertoires in COVID-19. The protocol was immunoSEQ multiplex PCR, while the TCRdb copy is restricted to in-frame clones and leaves out a portion. Found here are over 200,000 clones, around nine tenths of them singletons; the top ten hold around 6.9%. Sample: peripheral blood. These receptors all come from a man aged 60-69 years who had recovered from COVID-19.

The chain couples TRBV12-3 or TRBV12-4 to TRBJ1-2; D unclear. Trimming cost V 1 base and J 8 bases, with 8 bases left between them. The length of the CDR3 is 12 residues. CDR3 in DNA: TGTGCCAGCAGTTTAGATTGGCCGGGCTACACCTTC. Its protein product is CASSLDWPGYTF.

This chain uses TRBV11-2 with TRBJ2-7; 13 bases are shared with TRBD2. V lost 5 bases to trimming and J lost 6 bases; unmatched junction nucleotides: 7. The CDR3 extends over 15 amino acids. CDR1 and CDR2 from the germline V gene are SGHAT and FQNNGV. The CDR3: CASSAQGLAGTEQYF. As DNA, the CDR3 is TGTGCCAGCAGCGCGCAGGGACTAGCGGGGACCGAGCAGTACTTC.

The CDR3 DNA reads as TGTGCCAGCAGCCTTCTGCTCGCGCCAGATACGCAGTATTTT. It specifies CASSLLLAPDTQYF. This chain joins TRBV14 and TRBJ2-3; D gene unclear. CDR3 length: 14 residues. Germline V gene lookup returns CDR1 SGHDN and CDR2 FVKESK. Trimming removed 4 bases at V and 4 bases at J, with 12 bases between.

This clone was found a few times. The rearrangement joins TRBV6-5 to TRBJ2-7, with 8 bases aligning to TRBD1. Germline CDR1 reads MNHEY; CDR2 reads SVGAGI. V trimming: 6 bases; J trimming: 0 bases; junction bases outside the gene matches: 7. The CDR3 length is 15 residues. The CDR3 DNA reads TGTGCCAGCAGGGATAGACAGGGGAACTCCTACGAGCAGTACTTC. Amino acid sequence: CASRDRQGNSYEQYF.

This chain links TRBV12-5 with TRBJ1-5; tentative D call: TRBD1 (5 bases). The CDR3 consists of 16 residues. The V gene's germline CDR1 is LGHNT and CDR2 FRNRAP. V was trimmed by 3 bases and J by 1 base, leaving 13 bases between them. In nucleotides, the CDR3 is TGTGCTAGTGGTTTCCAGGGAGGGGAGAGCAATCAGCCCCAGCATTTT. Amino acid sequence: CASGFQGGESNQPQHF.

CDR3 protein: CAISGRRGNTEAFF. CDR3 coding DNA: TGTGCCATCAGTGGCCGGCGGGGGAACACTGAAGCTTTCTTT. The chain is built from TRBV10-3 and TRBJ1-1, with D unclear. Trimming pared 4 bases from V and 1 base from J, leaving 10 bases between. Germline V gene sequence: CDR1 ENHRY, CDR2 SYGVKD. This CDR3 is 14 amino acids long.

The chain combines TRBV6-5 with TRBJ1-4; 7 bases align to TRBD1. Germline V gene lookup returns CDR1 MNHEY and CDR2 SVGAGI. The CDR3 consists of 13 residues. Unmatched junction bases numbered 8, after V lost 4 bases and J lost 12 bases. This CDR3 reads CASSSRQGVELFF. The CDR3 DNA reads TGTGCCAGCAGTTCTCGACAGGGCGTAGAACTGTTTTTT.

V gene TRBV15 combines with J gene TRBJ1-5, with 7 bases lining up with TRBD1. The ends lost 2 bases at V and 7 bases at J; junction bases unmatched: 5. CDR3 length equals 14 residues. From germline, CDR1 is LNHNV and CDR2 YYDKDF (reference sequence). Written as DNA, the CDR3 is TGTGCCACCAGCAGAACAGGGGCACCCCAGCCCCAGCATTTT. Its protein product is CATSRTGAPQPQHF. The variable domain in full, with the rest retrieved from reference TRBV15 and TRBJ1-5, is DAMVIQNPRYQVTQFGKPVTLSCSQTLNHNVMYWYQQKSSQAPKLLFHYYDKDFNNEADTPDNFQSRRPNTSFCFLDIRSPGLGDTAMYLCATSRTGAPQPQHFGDGTRLSIL.

V is TRBV5-1 and J is TRBJ2-5, with 9 bases lining up with TRBD2. V lost 0 bases and J lost 5; bases outside the gene matches: 5. The length of the CDR3 is 15 residues. The germline CDR1 and CDR2 sequences are SGHRS and YFSETQ. CDR3 amino acids: CASSLDSGRGETQYF. The CDR3 nucleotides read TGCGCCAGCAGCTTGGATAGCGGGAGAGGTGAGACCCAGTACTTC.

The chain links TRBV9 to TRBJ2-5; 11 positions match TRBD2. From germline, CDR1 is SGDLS and CDR2 YYNGEE. The V segment lost 0 bases and the J segment 4 bases; nucleotides outside the gene matches: 8. The CDR3 extends over 17 amino acids. CDR3 region: CASSVDALAGDGETQYF. The CDR3 DNA sequence: TGTGCCAGCAGCGTAGATGCACTAGCGGGGGACGGAGAGACCCAGTACTTC. Full variable domain (missing parts from reference TRBV9 and TRBJ2-5): DSGVTQTPKHLITATGQRVTLRCSPRSGDLSVYWYQQSLDQGLQFLIQYYNGEERAKGNILERFSAQQFPDLHSELNLSSLELGDSALYFCASSVDALAGDGETQYFGPGTRLLVL.

CDR3: CASSRIVYEQYF. The CDR3 DNA is TGTGCCAGCAGCCGTATTGTCTACGAGCAGTACTTC. V usage is TRBV6-2 or TRBV6-3 and J usage is TRBJ2-7; no firm D call. The CDR3 contains 12 residues. Germline V gives CDR1 MNHEY, CDR2 SVGEGT. Between the trimmed V and J ends, which lost 6 bases and 3 bases, there was a span of 9 bases.

The J gene is TRBJ2-5, the V gene TRBV7-2; D is possibly TRBD2 (6 bases). Trimming removed 1 base at V and 8 bases at J, with 11 bases between. CDR3 size: 13 residues. Germline CDR1 is SGHTA and CDR2 is FQGNSA. In DNA form, the CDR3 reads TGTGCCAGCAGCTTAGGGGAGGCCACAACCCAGTACTTC. Amino acid sequence: CASSLGEATTQYF.

The chain joins TRBV4-3 to TRBJ1-4; unclear D gene. Trimming stripped 0 bases from V and 4 bases from J, with 12 bases between. Germline V lookup: CDR1 LGHNA, CDR2 YSLEER. The CDR3 totals 16 residues. CDR3 residues: CASSQDTRVSNEKLFF. CDR3 sequence (DNA): TGCGCCAGCAGCCAAGATACGAGGGTTAGTAATGAAAAACTGTTTTTT.

The chain links TRBV18 to TRBJ2-2; D gene unclear. V was clipped by 3 bases and J by 0 bases, with 5 bases between them. This CDR3 is built from 14 residues. The germline V gene encodes CDR1 KGHSH and CDR2 LQKENI. The CDR3 reads CASSPVSNTGELFF. DNA for the CDR3: TGTGCCAGCTCACCTGTATCGAACACCGGGGAGCTGTTTTTT.

The chain combines TRBV4-2 with TRBJ1-1; TRBD1 agrees at 7 bases. The J segment lost 6 bases and the V segment lost 1 base, leaving 8 bases of the junction unmatched. Germline CDR1 is LGHNA and CDR2 is YNFKEQ. CDR3 size: 15 residues. CDR3 in amino acids: CASSQGRTGDSEAFF. For the CDR3, the DNA is TGTGCCAGCAGCCAAGGTCGGACAGGAGACTCTGAAGCTTTCTTT.

The chain uses TRBV30 and TRBJ1-2, with 7 bases aligning to TRBD1. V shed 3 bases, J shed 8 bases, and the junction held 15 bases outside the gene matches. Germline CDR1 reads GTSNPN; CDR2 reads SVGIG (reference sequence). The CDR3 loop spans 15 amino acids. CDR3 in amino acids: CAWSQQGSRGSGYTF. The CDR3 nucleotides are TGTGCCTGGAGCCAACAGGGTTCCAGGGGGTCGGGCTACACCTTC.

This chain uses TRBV19 with TRBJ1-5, with 8 positions matching TRBD1. Germline values: CDR1 LNHDA, CDR2 SQIVND (reference sequence). The CDR3 runs 15 residues. Losses at the gene ends were 3 bases for V and 3 bases for J; bases not matched to a gene: 4. This CDR3 is CASSMMTGVNQPQHF. The DNA of the CDR3 is TGTGCCAGTAGTATGATGACAGGGGTCAATCAGCCCCAGCATTTT. The whole variable domain, filled in from reference TRBV19 and TRBJ1-5, reads DGGITQSPKYLFRKEGQNVTLSCEQNLNHDAMYWYRQDPGQGLRLIYYSQIVNDFQKGDIAEGYSVSREKKESFPLTVTSAQKNPTAFYLCASSMMTGVNQPQHFGDGTRLSIL.

V and J are TRBV29-1 and TRBJ2-1; weak D call: TRBD2 (6 bases). The CDR3 runs 15 residues. Trimming shortened V by 3 bases and J by 2 bases, and 14 bases separated the two germline ends. Germline values: CDR1 SQVTM, CDR2 ANQGSEA. CDR3: CSVDGLASTYNEQFF. The CDR3 DNA reads TGCAGCGTTGATGGTCTAGCGAGCACCTACAATGAGCAGTTCTTC.

The chain combines TRBV4-3 with TRBJ1-4; D not certain. Looked up from germline, CDR1 is LGHNA and CDR2 is YSLEER. The V end lost 4 bases, the J end lost 4 bases, and 13 bases lay between the germline ends. The CDR3 spans 15 residues. CDR3 region: CASSRWGAGNEKLFF. The CDR3 nucleotides read TGCGCCAGCAGCCGGTGGGGTGCGGGTAATGAAAAACTGTTTTTT.

The chain employs TRBV5-6 and TRBJ2-5, with TRBD1 identical over 9 bases. The CDR3 is 14 amino acids. Germline trimming cut 4 bases from V and 5 bases from J; bases unmatched to any gene: 6. Germline lookup yields CDR1 SGHDT and CDR2 YYEEEE. DNA of the CDR3: TGTGCCAGCAGCCCGGGACAGGGAGGCGAGACCCAGTACTTC. Translating gives CASSPGQGGETQYF.